The T cell receptor beta chain described here comes from a study of Graves' ophthalmopathy and Graves' hyperthyroidism. As for the study in general: Hyperthyroidism is called stable when no ophthalmopathy develops within 18 months of follow-up.

Of note for this clonotype: Its target is not known.

No donor had other autoimmune disease, uncontrolled infection, pregnancy or lactation. Study-level results: Most clonotypes expanded in thyroid above 0.001 frequency were present in blood too.

V lost 3 bases, J lost 0 bases, and 15 bases lay in between. CDR3 length: 16 amino acids. CDR1 and CDR2 (germline): SGHNT, YYREEE (reference sequence). Amplification targeted the TCR beta CDR3 regions, with RNA transcripts as the source material. The first round was an RT-PCR with HTBI primers, and the second round was a multiplex PCR. One entry per CDR3 protein, called by TCRdb with MiXCR from the multiplex PCR reads. Of 1 million to 1.3 million distinct CDR3 sequences listed, 35% to 40% are singletons. The sample taken for sequencing was peripheral blood or thyroid tissue (not recorded which). The chain recombines TRBV5-4 with TRBJ1-1, with D tentatively TRBD1 (5 bases). The sequence derives from an adult man with Graves' hyperthyroidism. Written as DNA, the CDR3 is TGTGCCAGCAGCTGGGGTGCAGGGTCGGTGAACACTGAAGCTTTCTTT. Protein product: CASSWGAGSVNTEAFF.